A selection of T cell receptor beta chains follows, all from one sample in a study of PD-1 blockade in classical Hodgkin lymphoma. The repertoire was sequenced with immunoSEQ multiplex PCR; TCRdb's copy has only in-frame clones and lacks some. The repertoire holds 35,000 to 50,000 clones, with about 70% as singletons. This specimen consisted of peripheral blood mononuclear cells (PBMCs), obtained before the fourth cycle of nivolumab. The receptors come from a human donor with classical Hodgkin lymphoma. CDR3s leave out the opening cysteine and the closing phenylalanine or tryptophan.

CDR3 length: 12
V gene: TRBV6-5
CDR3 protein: ASRPGLASYEQY

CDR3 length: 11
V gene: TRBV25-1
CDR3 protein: ASGQGGLDTQY

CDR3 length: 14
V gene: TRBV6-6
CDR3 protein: ASRGQGGTGNQPQH

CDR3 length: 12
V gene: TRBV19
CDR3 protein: ASRRDRMNTEAF

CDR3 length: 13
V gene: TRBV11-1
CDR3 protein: ASSPPSVLSYEQY

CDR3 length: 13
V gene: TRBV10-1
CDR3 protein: ASSEGLAGYNEQF

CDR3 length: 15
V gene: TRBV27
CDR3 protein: ASSPFWTDVSSYEQY

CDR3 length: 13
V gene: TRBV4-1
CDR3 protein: ASSQASGSNQPQH

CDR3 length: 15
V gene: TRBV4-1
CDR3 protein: ASSPSEGGASTDTQY

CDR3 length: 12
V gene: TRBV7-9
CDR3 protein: ASSSRDKSTEAF

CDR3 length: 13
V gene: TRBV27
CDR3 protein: ASRPGTGSDQPQH

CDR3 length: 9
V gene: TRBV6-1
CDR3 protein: ASRGDYEQY

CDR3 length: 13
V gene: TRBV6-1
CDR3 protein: ASTVTGATNQPQH

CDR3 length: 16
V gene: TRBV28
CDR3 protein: ASSSGTGGPPPNSPLH

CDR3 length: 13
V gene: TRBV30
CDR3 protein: AWSPSREVYSPLH

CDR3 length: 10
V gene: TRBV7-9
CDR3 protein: ASSFTGEKLF

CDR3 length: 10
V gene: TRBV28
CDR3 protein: ASRRHRGEQY

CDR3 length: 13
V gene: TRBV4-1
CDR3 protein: ASSREAGISYEQY

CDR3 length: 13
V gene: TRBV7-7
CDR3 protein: ASSASGGADETQY

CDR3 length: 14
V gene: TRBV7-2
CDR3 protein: ASSPLRGARNTEAF

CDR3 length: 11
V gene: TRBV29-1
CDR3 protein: SVVGLNTGELF

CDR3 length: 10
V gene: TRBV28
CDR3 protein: ASRATPYEQY

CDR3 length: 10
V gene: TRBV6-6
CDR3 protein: ASSYWTGELF

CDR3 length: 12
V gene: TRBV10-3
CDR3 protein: AISDDNFQETQY

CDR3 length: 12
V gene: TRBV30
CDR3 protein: AWSNGWANYGYT

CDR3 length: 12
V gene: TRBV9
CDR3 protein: ASSPDPTRQPQH

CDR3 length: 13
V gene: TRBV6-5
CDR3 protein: ASMALAGIQETQY

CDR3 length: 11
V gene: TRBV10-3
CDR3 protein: AISEGGSTYYT

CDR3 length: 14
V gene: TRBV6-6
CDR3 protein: ASSYTPGTGFETQY

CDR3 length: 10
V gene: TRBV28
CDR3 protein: AIGNSGNTIY

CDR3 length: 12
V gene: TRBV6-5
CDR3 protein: ASSYSRQAGGYT

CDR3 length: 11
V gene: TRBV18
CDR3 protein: ASSRLGTYEQY

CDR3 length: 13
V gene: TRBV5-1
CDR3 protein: ASSPTVAGSYEQY

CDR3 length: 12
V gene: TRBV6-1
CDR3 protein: ASREGQGRQPQH

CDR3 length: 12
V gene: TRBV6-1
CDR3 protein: ASSEVQTDQPQH

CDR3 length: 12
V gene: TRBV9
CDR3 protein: ASSKQGTQETQY

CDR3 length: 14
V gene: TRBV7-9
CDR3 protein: ASSLADRVSGNTIY

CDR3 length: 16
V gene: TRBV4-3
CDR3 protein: ASSQGLGSSIAKNIQY

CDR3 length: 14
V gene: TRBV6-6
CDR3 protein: ASNYLDSGGIYGYT

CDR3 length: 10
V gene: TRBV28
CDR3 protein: ASSEGLGWAF

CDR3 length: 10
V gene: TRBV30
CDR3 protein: AWSSRGHEQF

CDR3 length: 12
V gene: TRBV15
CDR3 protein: ATSIRDSVYEQY

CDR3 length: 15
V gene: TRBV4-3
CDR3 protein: ASSQDLPGGTQETQY

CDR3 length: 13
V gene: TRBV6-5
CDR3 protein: ASRPDGTPSYEQY

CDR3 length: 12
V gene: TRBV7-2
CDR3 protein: ASSSAAGNQPQH

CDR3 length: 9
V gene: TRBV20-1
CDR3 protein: SASSGYEQY

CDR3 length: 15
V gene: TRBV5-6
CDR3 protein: ASSLGPDPVSGNTIY

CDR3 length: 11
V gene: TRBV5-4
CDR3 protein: ASYSGQGREQY

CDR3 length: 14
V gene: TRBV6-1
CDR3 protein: ASSDPGQGFLAPLH

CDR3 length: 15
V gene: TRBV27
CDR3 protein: ASSPDRGAGGNEKLF

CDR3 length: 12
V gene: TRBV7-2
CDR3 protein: ASSRGQGAYGYT

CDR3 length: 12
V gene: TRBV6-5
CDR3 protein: ASSLATANSPLH

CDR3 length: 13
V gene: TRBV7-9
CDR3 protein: ASSLAETGTYEQY

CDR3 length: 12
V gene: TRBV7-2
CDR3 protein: ASSSAGWQETQY

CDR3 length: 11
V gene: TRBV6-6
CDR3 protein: ASSFEQSYGYT

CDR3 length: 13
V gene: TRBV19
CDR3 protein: ASSIEGIVYNEQF